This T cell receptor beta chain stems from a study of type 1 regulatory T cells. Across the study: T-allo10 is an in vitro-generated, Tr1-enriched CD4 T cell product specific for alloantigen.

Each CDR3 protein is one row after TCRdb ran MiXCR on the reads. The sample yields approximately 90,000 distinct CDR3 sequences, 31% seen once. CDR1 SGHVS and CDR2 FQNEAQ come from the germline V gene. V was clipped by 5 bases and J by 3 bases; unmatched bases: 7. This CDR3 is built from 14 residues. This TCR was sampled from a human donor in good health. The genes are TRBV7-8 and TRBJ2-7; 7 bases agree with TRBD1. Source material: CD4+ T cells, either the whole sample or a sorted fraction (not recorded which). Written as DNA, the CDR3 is TGTGCCAGCAGCAATCCCAGGGGGAGCTACGAGCAGTACTTC. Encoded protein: CASSNPRGSYEQYF.